This T cell receptor beta chain is from a study of T-cell memory formation after mild COVID-19. The CDR3 contains 12 residues. The V gene lost 5 bases and the J gene lost 3 bases, with 8 bases spanning the gap. In germline, CDR1 is SEHNR, CDR2 FQNEAQ (reference sequence). Whole-study findings and limits: Day 15 to 85 contracting clones showed balanced CD4/CD8; later expanders leaned CD4+.

TCRdb ran MiXCR on the 5' RACE reads and lists one entry per CDR3 protein. Of roughly 190,000 distinct CDR3 sequences in the sample, 27% were seen once. In its sample, this clonotype was seen many times. Its specificity is unknown. The chain recombines TRBV7-9 with TRBJ2-7; no reliable D call. The origin of this receptor is an adult woman who had mild COVID-19 (a few samples of this study predate the infection). Cell type and time point are not known. Sequenced input: PBMCs or a T cell subset sorted from them (not recorded which). The CDR3 nucleotides read TGTGCCAGCAGCCCCACGGACTACGAGCAGTACTTC. It codes for CASSPTDYEQYF.